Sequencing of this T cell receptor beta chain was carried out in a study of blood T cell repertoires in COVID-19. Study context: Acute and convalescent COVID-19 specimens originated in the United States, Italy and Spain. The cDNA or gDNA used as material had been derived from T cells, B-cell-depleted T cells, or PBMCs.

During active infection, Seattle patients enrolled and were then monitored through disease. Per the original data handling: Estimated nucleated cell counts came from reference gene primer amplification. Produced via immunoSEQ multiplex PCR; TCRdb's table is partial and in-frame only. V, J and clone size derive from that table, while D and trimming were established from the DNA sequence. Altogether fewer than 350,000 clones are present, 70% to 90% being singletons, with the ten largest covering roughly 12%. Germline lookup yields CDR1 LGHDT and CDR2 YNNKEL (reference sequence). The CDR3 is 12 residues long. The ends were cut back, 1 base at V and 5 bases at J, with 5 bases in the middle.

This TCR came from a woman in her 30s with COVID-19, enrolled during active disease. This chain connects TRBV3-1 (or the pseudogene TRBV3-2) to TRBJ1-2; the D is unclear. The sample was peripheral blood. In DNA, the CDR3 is TGTGCCAGCAGCCAAGCACAGTATGGCTACACCTTC. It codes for CASSQAQYGYTF.